These 2 T cell receptor beta chains originate from one sample sequenced in a study of blood T cell repertoires in COVID-19. The method was immunoSEQ multiplex PCR; TCRdb's version includes in-frame clones alone and lacks a portion of them. The sample lists some 250,000 clones; 87% were seen once. Sequenced: peripheral blood. Receptors were obtained from a man aged 60 to 69 who had recovered from COVID-19.

The rearrangement uses TRBV19 and TRBJ2-3, with a tentative D call TRBD2 (5 bases). Germline lookup yields CDR1 LNHDA and CDR2 SQIVND (reference sequence). The CDR3 covers 15 residues. Trimming pared 7 bases from V and 2 bases from J, leaving 16 bases between. The CDR3, as DNA: TGTGCCAGTAAAACGTACCCAGCGGCCACAGATACGCAGTATTTT. Protein product: CASKTYPAATDTQYF.

The rearrangement uses TRBV12-5 and TRBJ1-1, with D possibly matching TRBD1 (5 bases). The V and J ends lost 6 bases and 4 bases respectively, with 18 bases between them. The CDR3 contains 15 residues. Per the germline V gene, CDR1 is LGHNT and CDR2 is FRNRAP. The CDR3 bases are TGTGCTAGTGGCCGGAGTGGGGGGTCGGGCACTGAAGCTTTCTTT. Protein product: CASGRSGGSGTEAFF.